The clone carrying this T cell receptor beta chain was counted between two and nine times. The CDR3 extends over 17 amino acids. From germline, CDR1 is SGHRS and CDR2 YFSETQ. The V segment lost 6 bases and the J segment 6 bases; nucleotides outside the gene matches: 15. The entry originates in a study of T cell repertoires in cytomegalovirus infection. Study-wide background: Public TCR beta signatures provided an indication of both CMV infection and a matching HLA type.

TCRdb independently ran MiXCR on the reads; one entry per CDR3 protein. Of 740,000 or so distinct CDR3 sequences in the sample, 35% were seen once. This chain joins TRBV5-1 and TRBJ2-1, with 10 bases aligning to TRBD1. The material sequenced was PBMCs. This sequence originates from a human donor in good health (CMV status not recorded). Some clones in this sample may be carry-over from other donors' samples. This chain's CDR3 is CASTYFPGTGERNEQFF. The CDR3 nucleotides are TGCGCCAGCACCTACTTTCCGGGGACAGGGGAACGCAATGAGCAGTTCTTC.